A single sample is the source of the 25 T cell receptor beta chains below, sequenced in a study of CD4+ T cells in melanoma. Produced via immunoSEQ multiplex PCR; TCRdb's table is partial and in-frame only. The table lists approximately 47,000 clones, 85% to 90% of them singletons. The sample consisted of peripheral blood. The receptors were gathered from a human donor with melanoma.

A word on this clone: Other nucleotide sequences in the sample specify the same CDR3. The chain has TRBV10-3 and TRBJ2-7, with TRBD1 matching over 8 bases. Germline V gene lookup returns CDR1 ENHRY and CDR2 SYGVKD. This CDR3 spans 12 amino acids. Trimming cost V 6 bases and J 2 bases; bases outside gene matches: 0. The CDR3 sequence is CAIRTGAYEQYF. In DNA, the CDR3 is TGTGCCATCAGGACAGGGGCCTACGAGCAGTACTTC.

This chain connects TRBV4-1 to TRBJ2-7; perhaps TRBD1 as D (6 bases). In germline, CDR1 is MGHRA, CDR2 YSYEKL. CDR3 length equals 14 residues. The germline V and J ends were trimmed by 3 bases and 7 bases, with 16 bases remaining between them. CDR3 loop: CASSHAGVQGEQYF. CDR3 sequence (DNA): TGCGCCAGCAGCCACGCCGGCGTACAGGGAGAGCAGTACTTC.

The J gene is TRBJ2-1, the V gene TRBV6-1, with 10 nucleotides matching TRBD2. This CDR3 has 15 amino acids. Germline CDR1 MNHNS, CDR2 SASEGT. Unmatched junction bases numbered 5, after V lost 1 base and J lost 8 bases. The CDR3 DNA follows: TGTGCCAGCAGTGAAGTCGCTAGCGGGGGCTATGAGCAGTTCTTC. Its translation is CASSEVASGGYEQFF.

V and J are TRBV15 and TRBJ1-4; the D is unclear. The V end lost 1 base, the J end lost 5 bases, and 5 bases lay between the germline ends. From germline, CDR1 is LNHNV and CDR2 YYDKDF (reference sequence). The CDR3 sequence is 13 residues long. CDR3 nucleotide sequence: TGTGCCACCAGCAGAGGGAAGAATGAAAAACTGTTTTTT. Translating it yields CATSRGKNEKLFF. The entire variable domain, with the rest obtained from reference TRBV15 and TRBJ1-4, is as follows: DAMVIQNPRYQVTQFGKPVTLSCSQTLNHNVMYWYQQKSSQAPKLLFHYYDKDFNNEADTPDNFQSRRPNTSFCFLDIRSPGLGDTAMYLCATSRGKNEKLFFGSGTQLSVL.

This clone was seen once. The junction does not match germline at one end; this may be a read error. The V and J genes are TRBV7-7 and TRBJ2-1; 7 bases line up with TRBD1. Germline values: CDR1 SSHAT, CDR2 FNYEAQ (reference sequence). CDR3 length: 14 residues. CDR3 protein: CASSLRTGYNEQFF. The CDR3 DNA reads TGTGCTAGCAGTCTAAGGACAGGATACAATGAGCAGTTCTTC.

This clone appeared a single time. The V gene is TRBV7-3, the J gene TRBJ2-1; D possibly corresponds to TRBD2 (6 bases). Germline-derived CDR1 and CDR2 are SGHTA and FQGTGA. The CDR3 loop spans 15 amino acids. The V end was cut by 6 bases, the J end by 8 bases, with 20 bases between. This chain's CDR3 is CASSSERAPSYEQFF. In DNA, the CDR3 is TGTGCCAGCAGTTCCGAGCGGGCCCCGTCCTATGAGCAGTTCTTC.

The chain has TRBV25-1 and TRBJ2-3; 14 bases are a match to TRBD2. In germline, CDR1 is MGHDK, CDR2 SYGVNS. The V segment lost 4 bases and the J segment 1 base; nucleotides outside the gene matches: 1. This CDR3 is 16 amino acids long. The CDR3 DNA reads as TGTGCCAGCAGTGGGACTAGCGGGGGGCGCACAGATACGCAGTATTTT. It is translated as CASSGTSGGRTDTQYF.

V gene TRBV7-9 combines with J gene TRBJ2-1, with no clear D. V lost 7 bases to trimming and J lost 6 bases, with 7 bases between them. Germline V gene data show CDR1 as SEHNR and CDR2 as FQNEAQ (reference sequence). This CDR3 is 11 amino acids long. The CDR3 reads CASTLRNEQFF. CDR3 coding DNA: TGTGCCAGCACTCTCCGCAATGAGCAGTTCTTC.

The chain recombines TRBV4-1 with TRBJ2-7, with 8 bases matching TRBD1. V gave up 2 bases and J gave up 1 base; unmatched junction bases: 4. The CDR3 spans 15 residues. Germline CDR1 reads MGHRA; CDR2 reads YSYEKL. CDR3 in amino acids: CASSQLTGGSYEQYF. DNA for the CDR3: TGCGCCAGCAGCCAATTAACAGGGGGTTCCTACGAGCAGTACTTC.

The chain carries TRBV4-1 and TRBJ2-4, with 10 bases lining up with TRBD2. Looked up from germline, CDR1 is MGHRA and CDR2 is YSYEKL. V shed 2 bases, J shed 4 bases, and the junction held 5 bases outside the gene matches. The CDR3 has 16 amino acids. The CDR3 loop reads CASSQLAGVPKNIQYF. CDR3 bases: TGCGCCAGCAGCCAACTAGCGGGGGTCCCGAAAAACATTCAGTACTTC.

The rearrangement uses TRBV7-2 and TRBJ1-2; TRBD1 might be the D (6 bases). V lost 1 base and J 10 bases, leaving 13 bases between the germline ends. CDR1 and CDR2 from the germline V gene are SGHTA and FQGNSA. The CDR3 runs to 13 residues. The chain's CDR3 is CASSLEGGRYYTF. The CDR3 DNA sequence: TGTGCCAGCAGCTTAGAGGGGGGCCGTTACTACACCTTC. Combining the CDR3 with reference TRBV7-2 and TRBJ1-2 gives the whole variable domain GAGVSQSPSNKVTEKGKDVELRCDPISGHTALYWYRQSLGQGLEFLIYFQGNSAPDKSGLPSDRFSAERTGGSVSTLTIQRTQQEDSAVYLCASSLEGGRYYTFGSGTRLTVV.

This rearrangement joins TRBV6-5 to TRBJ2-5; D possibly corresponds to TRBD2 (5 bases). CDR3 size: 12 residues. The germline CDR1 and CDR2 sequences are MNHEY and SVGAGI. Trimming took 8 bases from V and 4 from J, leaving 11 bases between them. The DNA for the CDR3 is TGTGCCAGCCGGGATTTCCGAGAGACCCAGTACTTC. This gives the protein CASRDFRETQYF.

CDR3 amino acids: CASSSDRGPSYEQYF. The DNA of the CDR3 is TGTGCCAGCAGTTCCGACAGGGGCCCATCCTACGAGCAGTACTTC. The V gene is TRBV27, the J gene TRBJ2-7; TRBD1 matches 8 bases. The CDR3 has 15 residues. The germline gives CDR1 MNHEY, CDR2 SMNVEV (reference sequence). V was clipped by 4 bases and J by 1 base; unmatched bases: 6.

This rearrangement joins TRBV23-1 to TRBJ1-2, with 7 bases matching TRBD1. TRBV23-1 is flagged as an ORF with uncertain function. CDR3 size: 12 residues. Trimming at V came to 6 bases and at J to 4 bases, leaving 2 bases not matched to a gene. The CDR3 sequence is CASSDRVYGYTF. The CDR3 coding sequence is TGCGCCAGCAGCGACAGGGTCTATGGCTACACCTTC.

CDR3: CASSLDLSGANVLTF. CDR3 nucleotides: TGCGCCAGCAGCTTGGATCTCTCTGGGGCCAACGTCCTGACTTTC. The J gene is TRBJ2-6, the V gene TRBV5-1; unclear D gene. Trimming left V 0 bases short and J 0 bases short, with 4 bases between. In germline, CDR1 is SGHRS, CDR2 YFSETQ. This CDR3 spans 15 amino acids. Based on the CDR3 plus reference TRBV5-1 and TRBJ2-6, the full variable domain is KAGVTQTPRYLIKTRGQQVTLSCSPISGHRSVSWYQQTPGQGLQFLFEYFSETQRNKGNFPGRFSGRQFSNSRSEMNVSTLELGDSALYLCASSLDLSGANVLTFGAGSRLTVL.

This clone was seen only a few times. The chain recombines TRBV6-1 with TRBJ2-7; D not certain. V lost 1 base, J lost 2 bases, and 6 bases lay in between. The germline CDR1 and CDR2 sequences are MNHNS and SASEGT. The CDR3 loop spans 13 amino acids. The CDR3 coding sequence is TGTGCCAGCAGTGAAGATCCCGCCTACGAGCAGTACTTC. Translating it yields CASSEDPAYEQYF.

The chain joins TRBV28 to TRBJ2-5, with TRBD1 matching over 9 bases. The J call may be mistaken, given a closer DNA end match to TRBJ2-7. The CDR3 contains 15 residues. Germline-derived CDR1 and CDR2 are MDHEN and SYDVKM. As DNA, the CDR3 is TGTGCCAGCAGTTTGTCCGGGACAGGGAAACGCGAGCAGTACTTC. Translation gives CASSLSGTGKREQYF.

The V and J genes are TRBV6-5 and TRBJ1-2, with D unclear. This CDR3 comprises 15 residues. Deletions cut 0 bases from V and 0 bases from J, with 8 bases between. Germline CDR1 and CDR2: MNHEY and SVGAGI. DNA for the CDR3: TGTGCCAGCAGTTACTCCCCAGGAGCTAACTATGGCTACACCTTC. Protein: CASSYSPGANYGYTF.

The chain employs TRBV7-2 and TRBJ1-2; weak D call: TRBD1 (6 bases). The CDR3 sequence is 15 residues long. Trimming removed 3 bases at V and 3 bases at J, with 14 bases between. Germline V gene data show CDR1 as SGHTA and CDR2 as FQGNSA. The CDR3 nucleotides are TGTGCCAGCAGCTTTAAGGAAAGGGGGGACTATGGCTACACCTTC. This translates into CASSFKERGDYGYTF.

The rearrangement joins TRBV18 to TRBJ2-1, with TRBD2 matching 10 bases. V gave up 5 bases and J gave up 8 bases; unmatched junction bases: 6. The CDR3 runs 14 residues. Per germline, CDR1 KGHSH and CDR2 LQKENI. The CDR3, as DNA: TGTGCCAGCTCAGGAACTAGCGGGGCCGATGAGCAGTTCTTC. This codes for CASSGTSGADEQFF.

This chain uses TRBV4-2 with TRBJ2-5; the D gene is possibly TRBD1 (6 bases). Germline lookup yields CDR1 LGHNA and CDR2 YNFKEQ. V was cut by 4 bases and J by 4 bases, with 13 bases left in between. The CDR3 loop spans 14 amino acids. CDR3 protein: CASSLTGSSETQYF. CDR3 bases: TGTGCCAGCAGCCTTACAGGGTCGTCAGAGACCCAGTACTTC.

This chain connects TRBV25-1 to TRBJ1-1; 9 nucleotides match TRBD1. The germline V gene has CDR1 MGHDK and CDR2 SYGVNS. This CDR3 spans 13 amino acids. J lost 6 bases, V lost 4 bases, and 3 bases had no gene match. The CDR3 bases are TGTGCCAGCAGTGCACAGGGGGCTGCTGAAGCTTTCTTT. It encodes CASSAQGAAEAFF. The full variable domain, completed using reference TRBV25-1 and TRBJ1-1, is EADIYQTPRYLVIGTGKKITLECSQTMGHDKMYWYQQDPGMELHLIHYSYGVNSTEKGDLSSESTVSRIRTEHFPLTLESARPSHTSQYLCASSAQGAAEAFFGQGTRLTVV.

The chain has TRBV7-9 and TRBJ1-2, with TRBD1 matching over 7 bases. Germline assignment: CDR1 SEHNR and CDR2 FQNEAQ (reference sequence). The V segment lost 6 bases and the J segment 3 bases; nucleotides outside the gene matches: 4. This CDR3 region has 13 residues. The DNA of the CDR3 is TGTGCCAGCAGAGGGACAGCCGACTATGGCTACACCTTC. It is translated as CASRGTADYGYTF.

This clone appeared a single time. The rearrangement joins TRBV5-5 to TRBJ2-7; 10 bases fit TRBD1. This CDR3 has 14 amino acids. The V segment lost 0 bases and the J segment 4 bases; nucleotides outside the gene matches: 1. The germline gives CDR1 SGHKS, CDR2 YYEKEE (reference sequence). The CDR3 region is CASSLGQGAYEQYF. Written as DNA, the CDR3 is TGTGCCAGCAGCTTGGGACAGGGGGCTTACGAGCAGTACTTC.

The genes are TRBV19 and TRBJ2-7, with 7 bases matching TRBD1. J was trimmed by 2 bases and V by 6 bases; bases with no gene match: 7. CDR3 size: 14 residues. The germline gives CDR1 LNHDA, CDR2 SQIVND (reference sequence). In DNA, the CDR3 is TGTGCCAGTAGACTTGACAGGGCCGCCTACGAGCAGTACTTC. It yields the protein CASRLDRAAYEQYF.